One and the same sample provided the 31 T cell receptor beta chains below, sequenced in a study of blood T cell repertoires in COVID-19. Some clones are missing from TCRdb's copy, which holds only in-frame ones; the method was immunoSEQ multiplex PCR. The table lists roughly 380,000 clones, about 90% of them singletons. The sequenced material came from PBMCs or T cells enriched from blood (not recorded which). All receptors derive from a woman aged 25 to 45 who had recovered from COVID-19.

The genes are TRBV25-1 and TRBJ2-7; 16 bases agree with TRBD2. Germline loops: CDR1 MGHDK, CDR2 SYGVNS. V shed 3 bases, J shed 7 bases, and the junction held 12 bases outside the gene matches. This CDR3 spans 18 amino acids. CDR3 amino acids: CASSDTGTSGRAQGEQYF. The CDR3 coding sequence is TGTGCCAGCAGTGACACCGGGACTAGCGGGAGGGCCCAGGGGGAGCAGTACTTC.

V and J are TRBV5-1 and TRBJ2-7; D is possibly TRBD1 (6 bases). In germline, CDR1 is SGHRS, CDR2 YFSETQ. The CDR3 runs 14 residues. V lost 6 bases and J 1 base, leaving 14 bases between the germline ends. CDR3 in DNA: TGCGCCAGCACCTCGACAGGAGTTTCCTACGAGCAGTACTTC. Protein: CASTSTGVSYEQYF.

This rearrangement joins TRBV2 to TRBJ1-6, with D possibly TRBD1 on 5 matching bases. Germline V gene lookup returns CDR1 SNHLY and CDR2 FYNNEI. The CDR3 is 16 amino acids. V shed 0 bases and J shed 5 bases, with 11 bases lying between them. CDR3 sequence (DNA): TGTGCCAGCAGTGAAGCAGCAGGGTCGAATAATTCACCCCTCCACTTT. Its protein product is CASSEAAGSNNSPLHF.

The rearrangement uses TRBV9 and TRBJ1-2, with D perhaps TRBD1 (5 bases). CDR1 is SGDLS, CDR2 YYNGEE, per germline. CDR3 length: 13 amino acids. V lost 5 bases and J lost 4, with 12 bases in between. In DNA form, the CDR3 reads TGTGCCAGCAGTACCGGAGGGGCCTATGGCTACACCTTC. Protein product: CASSTGGAYGYTF.

The chain has TRBV3-1 (or the pseudogene TRBV3-2) and TRBJ1-2; TRBD1 aligns across 7 bases. The CDR3 is made up of 14 amino acids. Germline lookup yields CDR1 LGHDT and CDR2 YNNKEL (reference sequence). Trimming removed 5 bases from V and 1 base from J; junction bases left unmatched: 4. The chain's CDR3 is CASSRQGFNYGYTF. The CDR3 DNA sequence: TGTGCCAGCAGCAGACAGGGTTTTAACTATGGCTACACCTTC.

The chain uses TRBV6-4 and TRBJ2-1, with a possible D match to TRBD2 (5 bases). Germline V CDR1 and CDR2: MRHNA, SNTAGT. This CDR3 spans 16 amino acids. V lost 3 bases and J 9 bases, leaving 21 bases between the germline ends. CDR3 in amino acids: CASSDGRVYPWCEQFF. In nucleotides, the CDR3 is TGTGCCAGCAGTGATGGGCGGGTCTACCCATGGTGTGAGCAGTTCTTC.

J is TRBJ2-3 and V is TRBV10-1, with D possibly matching TRBD2 (5 bases). V was trimmed by 5 bases and J by 2 bases, leaving 11 bases between them. The CDR3 spans 14 residues. The germline CDR1 and CDR2 sequences are WNHNN and SYGVQD (reference sequence). CDR3 sequence: CASSPLLDTDTQYF. Here the CDR3 DNA reads TGCGCCAGCAGTCCTCTACTAGACACAGATACGCAGTATTTT.

The chain carries TRBV2 and TRBJ2-2, with 9 bases lining up with TRBD1. The germline V gene encodes CDR1 SNHLY and CDR2 FYNNEI. V lost 3 bases and J lost 0; bases outside the gene matches: 2. The CDR3 totals 16 residues. CDR3 protein: CASSETGGANTGELFF. CDR3 sequence (DNA): TGTGCCAGCAGTGAGACAGGGGGAGCGAACACCGGGGAGCTGTTTTTT.

This clone showed up just a few times. The V and J genes are TRBV10-1 and TRBJ1-2; D is unclear. Per germline, CDR1 WNHNN and CDR2 SYGVQD (reference sequence). Trimming cost V 6 bases and J 3 bases, with 11 bases left between them. The CDR3 consists of 13 residues. The CDR3: CASSPTGHYGYTF. Written as DNA, the CDR3 is TGCGCCAGCAGCCCGACGGGTCACTATGGCTACACCTTC.

The J gene is TRBJ1-4, the V gene TRBV25-1, with 7 bases identical to TRBD1. The CDR3 has 15 residues. CDR1 MGHDK and CDR2 SYGVNS come from the germline V gene. J was trimmed by 0 bases and V by 4 bases; bases with no gene match: 2. CDR3 nucleotide sequence: TGTGCCAGCAGTGGACAGGGTGCAACTAATGAAAAACTGTTTTTT. Amino acids: CASSGQGATNEKLFF.

The V gene is TRBV9, the J gene TRBJ1-1; D is possibly TRBD1 (5 bases). V was clipped by 0 bases and J by 3 bases, with 21 bases between them. This CDR3 spans 18 amino acids. CDR1 is SGDLS and CDR2 is YYNGEE in the germline V gene. The CDR3 DNA reads TGTGCCAGCAGCGTAGCCAGCGCGGGGGGGAAGGCGGACACTGAAGCTTTCTTT. Translated, it gives CASSVASAGGKADTEAFF.

The chain joins TRBV18 to TRBJ2-7; TRBD1 aligns across 8 bases. The CDR3 covers 15 residues. CDR1 is KGHSH, CDR2 LQKENI, per germline. Trimming cost V 3 bases and J 3 bases; bases outside gene matches: 7. The CDR3 loop reads CASSPEGQAIYEQYF. As DNA, the CDR3 is TGTGCCAGCTCACCGGAGGGACAGGCTATCTACGAGCAGTACTTC.

This clone was recorded only once. The chain is built from TRBV5-5 and TRBJ2-1; 9 bases are a match to TRBD2. Germline loops: CDR1 SGHKS, CDR2 YYEKEE (reference sequence). There are 15 residues in the CDR3. After removal of 3 bases from V and 1 base from J, the junction contained 2 bases not matched to a gene. The CDR3 spells CASSWGLASYNEQFF. CDR3 in DNA: TGTGCCAGCAGCTGGGGACTAGCTTCCTACAATGAGCAGTTCTTC.

The rearrangement uses TRBV11-2 and TRBJ1-1; D is uncertain. The germline V gene has CDR1 SGHAT and CDR2 FQNNGV. Trimming removed 1 base from V and 10 bases from J, with 7 bases in between. CDR3 length: 11 amino acids. The CDR3 DNA reads TGTGCCAGCAGCTTAGGGTCAGGAGCTTTCTTT. Its protein is CASSLGSGAFF.

For this clone: Other DNA sequences within the sample encode an identical CDR3. V is TRBV19 and J is TRBJ2-7, with a weak D call TRBD1 (6 bases). The CDR3 consists of 14 residues. The V gene's germline CDR1 is LNHDA and CDR2 SQIVND (reference sequence). Trimming took off 1 base at V and 1 base at J, with 8 bases between the two ends. This CDR3 is CASSIGQGSYEQYF. The CDR3 DNA reads as TGTGCCAGTAGTATAGGGCAGGGGTCCTACGAGCAGTACTTC.

The rearrangement links TRBV28 to TRBJ2-7; D might be TRBD2 (5 bases). V was clipped by 4 bases and J by 2 bases, with 15 bases between them. This CDR3 is built from 15 residues. Germline CDR1 and CDR2: MDHEN and SYDVKM. The CDR3 region has the DNA TGTGCCAGCAGTTCCTCCTCAGGACTCACCTACGAGCAGTACTTC. It yields the protein CASSSSSGLTYEQYF.

This chain links TRBV19 with TRBJ1-3; the D is unclear. CDR3 length: 15 residues. V dropped 8 bases and J dropped 4 bases, with 18 bases sitting between them. Looked up from germline, CDR1 is LNHDA and CDR2 is SQIVND (reference sequence). CDR3 DNA sequence: TGTGCCAGTCCTCTGCGAGCGGGGTCCGGAAACACCATATATTTT. Translated: CASPLRAGSGNTIYF.

This clone has a single count. The CDR3 nucleotides read TGTGCCAGCAGTACTACAGGGGGCGAGAAGCCCCAGCATTTT. Encoded protein: CASSTTGGEKPQHF. This chain uses TRBV6-5 with TRBJ1-5, with 9 bases matching TRBD1. Germline trimming cut 5 bases from V and 8 bases from J; bases unmatched to any gene: 7. The germline V gene has CDR1 MNHEY and CDR2 SVGAGI. The CDR3 loop spans 14 amino acids.

A remark on this clone: A junction end diverges from the germline sequence, so it may reflect a read error. The J gene is TRBJ1-1, the V gene TRBV10-1; D is undetermined. The CDR3 is 12 residues long. CDR1 and CDR2 (germline): WNHNN, SYGVQD (reference sequence). The CDR3 nucleotides are TGCGCCAGCAGTGAGTCTCGGGGTATTTTGTCCTTT. Protein product: CASSESRGILSF.

Comments on this clone: Additional DNA sequences in this sample encode the identical CDR3. The rearrangement links TRBV19 to TRBJ2-6, with 8 bases that match TRBD1. CDR3 length: 14 residues. CDR1 is LNHDA and CDR2 is SQIVND in the germline V gene (reference sequence). With V trimmed by 9 bases and J by 4 bases, 5 bases remained unmatched. The CDR3 spells CASRQGSGANVLTF. In DNA form, the CDR3 reads TGTGCCAGCCGACAGGGGAGCGGGGCCAACGTCCTGACTTTC.

This clone is a singleton in its sample. The genes are TRBV5-1 and TRBJ2-5; 7 nucleotides agree with TRBD2. The V gene's germline CDR1 is SGHRS and CDR2 YFSETQ. The V segment lost 4 bases and the J segment 4 bases; nucleotides outside the gene matches: 7. CDR3 length: 14 residues. The CDR3, as DNA: TGCGCCAGCAGCGCCCGCCCGGGGGGAGAGACCCAGTACTTC. Protein: CASSARPGGETQYF. The variable domain in full, with the rest retrieved from reference TRBV5-1 and TRBJ2-5, is KAGVTQTPRYLIKTRGQQVTLSCSPISGHRSVSWYQQTPGQGLQFLFEYFSETQRNKGNFPGRFSGRQFSNSRSEMNVSTLELGDSALYLCASSARPGGETQYFGPGTRLLVL.

This clone was found many times. The rearrangement uses TRBV7-3 and TRBJ2-6; D is unclear. The CDR3 is 10 residues long. Germline CDR1 SGHTA, CDR2 FQGTGA. The ends were cut back, 7 bases at V and 9 bases at J, with 4 bases in the middle. Here the CDR3 DNA reads TGTGCCAGCACCCGCAACGTCCTGACTTTC. As protein: CASTRNVLTF.

The chain uses TRBV24-1 and TRBJ2-3; D possibly corresponds to TRBD2 (6 bases). CDR1 is KGHDR, CDR2 SFDVKD, per germline. V was cut by 4 bases and J by 5 bases, with 15 bases left in between. The CDR3 spans 15 residues. CDR3 protein: CATSDPRETGDTQYF. The CDR3 nucleotides are TGTGCCACCAGTGACCCCCGGGAGACGGGAGATACGCAGTATTTT.

This chain uses TRBV19 with TRBJ1-1; no clear D gene. This CDR3 has 13 amino acids. Germline V gene data show CDR1 as LNHDA and CDR2 as SQIVND (reference sequence). Trimming cost V 8 bases and J 4 bases, with 14 bases left between them. The DNA of the CDR3 is TGTGCCAGTGGTACCTATATTGGCACTGAAGCTTTCTTT. Translated, it gives CASGTYIGTEAFF.

The chain is built from TRBV11-3 and TRBJ2-3; possible D gene TRBD2, 7 bases. V lost 0 bases to trimming and J lost 6 bases, with 16 bases between them. CDR1 is SGHNT and CDR2 is YENEEA in the germline V gene. The CDR3 is 16 amino acids. This chain's CDR3 is CASSLDGGAVTDTQYF. CDR3 nucleotide sequence: TGTGCCAGCAGCTTAGATGGGGGGGCCGTTACGGATACGCAGTATTTT.

The rearrangement uses TRBV2 and TRBJ2-1; 8 bases agree with TRBD2. V dropped 0 bases and J dropped 7; count of bases not matched to a gene: 14. The CDR3 contains 18 residues. Per the germline V gene, CDR1 is SNHLY and CDR2 is FYNNEI. The chain's CDR3 is CASSEAGDSAGVGNEQFF. In nucleotides, the CDR3 is TGTGCCAGCAGTGAAGCGGGGGATTCAGCGGGAGTAGGAAATGAGCAGTTCTTC.

J is TRBJ2-2 and V is TRBV4-2; 12 bases agree with TRBD2. The CDR3 has 15 residues. The germline gives CDR1 LGHNA, CDR2 YNFKEQ. V trimming: 2 bases; J trimming: 7 bases; junction bases outside the gene matches: 2. CDR3: CASSQRTSGVGELFF. The CDR3, as DNA: TGTGCCAGCAGCCAAAGGACTAGCGGGGTCGGGGAGCTGTTTTTT.

The chain uses TRBV7-9 and TRBJ2-1; 7 positions match TRBD2. Germline V gene sequence: CDR1 SEHNR, CDR2 FQNEAQ (reference sequence). V trimming: 8 bases; J trimming: 4 bases; junction bases outside the gene matches: 11. The CDR3 consists of 15 residues. This CDR3 reads CASVGGLVSYNEQFF. As DNA, the CDR3 is TGTGCCAGCGTAGGTGGACTAGTTTCTTACAATGAGCAGTTCTTC.

This clone was counted a single time. The V call is TRBV5-4, the J call TRBJ2-1; 8 bases agree with TRBD2. In germline, CDR1 is SGHNT, CDR2 YYREEE (reference sequence). This CDR3 is 15 amino acids long. J was trimmed by 6 bases and V by 3 bases; bases with no gene match: 8. CDR3 loop: CASSSRAGDFNEQFF. The DNA of the CDR3 is TGTGCCAGCAGCTCCCGAGCGGGAGACTTCAATGAGCAGTTCTTC.

The J gene is TRBJ2-1, the V gene TRBV12-5; the match to TRBD2 covers 11 bases. CDR3 length: 15 amino acids. Germline V gives CDR1 LGHNT, CDR2 FRNRAP. The J segment lost 6 bases and the V segment lost 6 bases, leaving 7 bases of the junction unmatched. CDR3 in amino acids: CASGPGTSGGNEQFF. CDR3 DNA: TGTGCTAGTGGACCCGGGACTAGCGGTGGCAATGAGCAGTTCTTC.

The J gene is TRBJ2-5, the V gene TRBV24-1; 9 bases are a match to TRBD2. With 4 bases clipped from V and 2 bases from J, the junction kept 4 bases outside the gene matches. There are 15 residues in the CDR3. The V gene's germline CDR1 is KGHDR and CDR2 SFDVKD. The CDR3 nucleotides are TGTGCCACCAGTGAGCCTAGCGGGACTCAAGAGACCCAGTACTTC. This sequence encodes CATSEPSGTQETQYF.